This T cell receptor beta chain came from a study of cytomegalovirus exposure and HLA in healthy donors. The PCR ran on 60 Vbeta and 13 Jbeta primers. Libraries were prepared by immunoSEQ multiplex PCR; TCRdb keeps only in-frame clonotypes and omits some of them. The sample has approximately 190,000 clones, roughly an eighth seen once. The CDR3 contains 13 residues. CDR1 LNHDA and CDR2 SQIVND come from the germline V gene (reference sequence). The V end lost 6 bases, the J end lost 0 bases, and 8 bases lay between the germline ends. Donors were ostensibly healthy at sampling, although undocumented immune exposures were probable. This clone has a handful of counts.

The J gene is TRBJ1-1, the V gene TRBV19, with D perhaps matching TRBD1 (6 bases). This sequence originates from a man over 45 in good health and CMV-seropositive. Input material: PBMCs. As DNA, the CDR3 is TGTGCCAGTAGCACAGGGTTGAACACTGAAGCTTTCTTT. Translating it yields CASSTGLNTEAFF.